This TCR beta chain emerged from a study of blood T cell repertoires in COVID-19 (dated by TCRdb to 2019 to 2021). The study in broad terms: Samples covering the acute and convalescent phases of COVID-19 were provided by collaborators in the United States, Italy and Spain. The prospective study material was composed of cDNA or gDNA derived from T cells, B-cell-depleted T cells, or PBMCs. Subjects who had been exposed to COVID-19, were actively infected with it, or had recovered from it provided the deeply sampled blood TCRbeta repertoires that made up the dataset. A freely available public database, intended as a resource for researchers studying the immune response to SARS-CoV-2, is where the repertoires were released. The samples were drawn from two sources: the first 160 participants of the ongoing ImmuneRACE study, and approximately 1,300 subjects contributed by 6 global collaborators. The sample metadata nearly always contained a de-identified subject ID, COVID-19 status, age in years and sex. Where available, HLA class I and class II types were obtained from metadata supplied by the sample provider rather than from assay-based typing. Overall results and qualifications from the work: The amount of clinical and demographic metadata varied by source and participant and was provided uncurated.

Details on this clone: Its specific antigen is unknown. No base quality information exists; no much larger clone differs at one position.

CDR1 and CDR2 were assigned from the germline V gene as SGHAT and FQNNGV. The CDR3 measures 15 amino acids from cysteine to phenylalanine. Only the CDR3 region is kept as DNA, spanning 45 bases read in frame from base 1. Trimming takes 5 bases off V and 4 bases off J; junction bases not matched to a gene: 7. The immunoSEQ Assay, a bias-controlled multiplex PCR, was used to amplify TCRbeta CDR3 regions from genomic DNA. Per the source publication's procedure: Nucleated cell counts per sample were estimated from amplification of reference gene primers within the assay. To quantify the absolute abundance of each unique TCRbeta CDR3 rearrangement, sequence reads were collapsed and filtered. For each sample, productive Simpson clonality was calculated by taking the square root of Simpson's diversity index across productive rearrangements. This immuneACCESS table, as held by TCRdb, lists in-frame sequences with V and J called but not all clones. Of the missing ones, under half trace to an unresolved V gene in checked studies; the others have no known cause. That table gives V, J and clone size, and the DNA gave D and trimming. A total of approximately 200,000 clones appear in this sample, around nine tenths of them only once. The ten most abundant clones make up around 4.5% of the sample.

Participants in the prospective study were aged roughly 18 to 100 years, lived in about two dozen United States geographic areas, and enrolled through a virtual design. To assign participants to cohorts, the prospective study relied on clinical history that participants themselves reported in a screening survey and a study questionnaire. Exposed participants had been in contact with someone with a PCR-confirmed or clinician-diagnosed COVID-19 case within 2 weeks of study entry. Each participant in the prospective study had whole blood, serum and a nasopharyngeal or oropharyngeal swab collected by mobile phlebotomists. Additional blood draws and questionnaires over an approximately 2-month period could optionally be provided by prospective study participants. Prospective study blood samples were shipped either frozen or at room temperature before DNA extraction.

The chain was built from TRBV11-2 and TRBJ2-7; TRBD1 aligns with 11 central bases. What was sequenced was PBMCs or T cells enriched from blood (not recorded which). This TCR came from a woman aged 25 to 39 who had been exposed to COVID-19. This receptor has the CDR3 CASSSYRDRGYEQYF. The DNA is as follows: TGTGCCAGCAGCAGTTACCGGGACAGGGGGTACGAGCAGTACTTC.